The clone carrying this T cell receptor (beta chain) was found once. Its target is unknown. Newly diagnosed hyperthyroidism patients aged 18 to 65 years had disease lasting under 2 months. Exclusions: uncontrolled infection, other autoimmune disease, pregnancy, lactation. The length of the CDR3 is 14 residues. The V and J ends lost 5 bases and 7 bases respectively, with 17 bases between them. Germline V lookup: CDR1 SEHNR, CDR2 FQNEAQ (reference sequence). These data belong to a study of T cells in Graves' hyperthyroidism and ophthalmopathy. Findings and limits, study-wide: In blood, most of the thyroid clonotypes expanded above 0.001 were also present. A model using 13 V-J features told ophthalmopathy apart from stable hyperthyroidism.

RNA transcripts yielded amplified TCR beta CDR3 regions. The HTBI set primed first-round TCR CDR3 RT-PCR. TCRdb processed the multiplex PCR reads anew with MiXCR; each CDR3 protein has one entry. The sample holds roughly 110,000 distinct CDR3 sequences, 16% seen once. The specimen sequenced was blood. The sequence was collected from a woman in her fifties or sixties with Graves' hyperthyroidism. This chain uses TRBV7-9 with TRBJ1-2; D is ambiguous. Here the CDR3 reads CASSPSPTLGGYTF. CDR3 bases: TGTGCCAGCAGCCCTAGTCCAACCCTAGGTGGCTACACCTTC.